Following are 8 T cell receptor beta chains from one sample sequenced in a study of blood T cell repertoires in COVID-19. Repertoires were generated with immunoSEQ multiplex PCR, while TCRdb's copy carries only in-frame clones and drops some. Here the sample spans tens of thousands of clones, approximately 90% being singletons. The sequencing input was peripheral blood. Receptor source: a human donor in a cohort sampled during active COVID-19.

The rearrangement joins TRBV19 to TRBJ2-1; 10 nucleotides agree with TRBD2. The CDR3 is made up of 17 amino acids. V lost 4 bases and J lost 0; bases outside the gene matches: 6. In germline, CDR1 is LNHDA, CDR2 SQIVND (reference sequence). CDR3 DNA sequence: TGTGCCAGTAGTACAAAAAGACTAGCGGGCTCCTACAATGAGCAGTTCTTC. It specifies CASSTKRLAGSYNEQFF.

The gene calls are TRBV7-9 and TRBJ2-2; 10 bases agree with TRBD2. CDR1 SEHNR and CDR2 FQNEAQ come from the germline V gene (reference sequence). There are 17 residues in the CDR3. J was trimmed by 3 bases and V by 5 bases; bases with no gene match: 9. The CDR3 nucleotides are TGTGCCAGCAGCCTCACACGGACTAGCGGAGACACCGGGGAGCTGTTTTTT. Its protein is CASSLTRTSGDTGELFF.

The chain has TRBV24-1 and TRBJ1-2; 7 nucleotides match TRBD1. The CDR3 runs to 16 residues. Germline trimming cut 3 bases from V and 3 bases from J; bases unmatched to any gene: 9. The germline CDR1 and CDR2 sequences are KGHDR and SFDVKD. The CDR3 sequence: CATSDSSTGWDYGYTF. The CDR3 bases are TGTGCCACCAGTGATAGTTCGACAGGGTGGGACTATGGCTACACCTTC.

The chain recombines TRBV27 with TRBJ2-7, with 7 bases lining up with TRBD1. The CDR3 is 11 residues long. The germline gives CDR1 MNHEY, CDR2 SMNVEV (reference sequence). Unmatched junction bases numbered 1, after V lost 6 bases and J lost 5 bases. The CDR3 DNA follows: TGTGCCAGCAGAGACAGGGACGAGCAGTACTTC. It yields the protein CASRDRDEQYF.

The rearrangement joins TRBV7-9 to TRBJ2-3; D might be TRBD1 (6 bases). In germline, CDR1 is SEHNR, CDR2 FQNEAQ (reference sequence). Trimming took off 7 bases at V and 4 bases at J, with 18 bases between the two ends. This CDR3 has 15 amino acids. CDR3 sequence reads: CASTMGTGRADTQYF. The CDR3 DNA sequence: TGTGCCAGCACGATGGGCACAGGGAGAGCAGATACGCAGTATTTT.

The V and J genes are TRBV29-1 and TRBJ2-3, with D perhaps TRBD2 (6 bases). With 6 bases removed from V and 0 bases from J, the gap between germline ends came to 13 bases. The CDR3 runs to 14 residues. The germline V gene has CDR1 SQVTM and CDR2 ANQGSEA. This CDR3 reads CSVGTPASTDTQYF. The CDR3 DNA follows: TGCAGCGTCGGGACTCCTGCTAGCACAGATACGCAGTATTTT.

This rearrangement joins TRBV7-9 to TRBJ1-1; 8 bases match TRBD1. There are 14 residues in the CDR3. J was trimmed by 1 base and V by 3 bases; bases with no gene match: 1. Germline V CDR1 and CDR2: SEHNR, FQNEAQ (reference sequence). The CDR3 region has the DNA TGTGCCAGCAGCTTCCAGGGGGCGAACACTGAAGCTTTCTTT. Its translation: CASSFQGANTEAFF.

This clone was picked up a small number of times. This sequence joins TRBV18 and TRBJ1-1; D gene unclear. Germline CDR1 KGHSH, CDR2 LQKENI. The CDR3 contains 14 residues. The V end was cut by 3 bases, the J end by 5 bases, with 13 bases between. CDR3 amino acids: CASSPDPGGTEAFF. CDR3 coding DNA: TGTGCCAGCTCACCCGATCCCGGCGGGACTGAAGCTTTCTTT.